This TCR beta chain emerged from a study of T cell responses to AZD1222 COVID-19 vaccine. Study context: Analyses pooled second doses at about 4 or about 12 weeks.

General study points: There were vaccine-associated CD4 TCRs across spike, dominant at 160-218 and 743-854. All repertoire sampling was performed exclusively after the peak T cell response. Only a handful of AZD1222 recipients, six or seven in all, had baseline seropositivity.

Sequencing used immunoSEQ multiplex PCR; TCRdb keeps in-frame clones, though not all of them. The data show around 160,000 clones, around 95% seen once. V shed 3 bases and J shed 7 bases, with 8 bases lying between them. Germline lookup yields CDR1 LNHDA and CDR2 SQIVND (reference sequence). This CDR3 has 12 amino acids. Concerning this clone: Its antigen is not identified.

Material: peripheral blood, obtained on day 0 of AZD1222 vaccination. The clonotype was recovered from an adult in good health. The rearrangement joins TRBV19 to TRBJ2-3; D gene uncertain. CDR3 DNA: TGTGCCAGTAGTATGGGCCCTAATACGCAGTATTTT. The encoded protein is CASSMGPNTQYF. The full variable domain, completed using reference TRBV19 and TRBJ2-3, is DGGITQSPKYLFRKEGQNVTLSCEQNLNHDAMYWYRQDPGQGLRLIYYSQIVNDFQKGDIAEGYSVSREKKESFPLTVTSAQKNPTAFYLCASSMGPNTQYFGPGTRLTVL.